This T cell receptor beta chain stems from a study of CD8 T cells in ankylosing spondylitis. In its sample, this clonotype was seen many times. The antigen remains unidentified. 5'-RACE, quantitative and with molecular barcodes, yielded the TCR beta libraries. MiXCR, applied by TCRdb to the 5' RACE reads, yields one record per CDR3 protein. The top ten hold more than 12% of the sample, which has a few hundred thousand distinct CDR3 sequences, less than 9.5% seen once. Trimming pared 6 bases from V and 4 bases from J, leaving 9 bases between. The CDR3 loop spans 13 amino acids. Looked up from germline, CDR1 is WNHNN and CDR2 is SYGVQD (reference sequence). Study-wide results and limits: Disease-linked clones, CD8+, were relatively rare in peripheral blood. Several of the motif variants were reported before in synovial fluid and blood from reactive arthritis. Clones linked to disease were reported to show significant enrichment in matched ankylosing spondylitis synovial fluid. Seemingly characteristic of ankylosing spondylitis blood was a TCR beta motif consisting of roughly 8 highly homologous variants.

Material for sequencing was blood, either unsorted or a sorted T cell fraction (not recorded which). The source of this sequence is a male donor with ankylosing spondylitis. V is TRBV10-1 and J is TRBJ2-2, with D unclear. The CDR3 DNA is TGCGCCAGCAGCCAAAGTTCCACCGGGGAGCTGTTTTTT. Its protein product is CASSQSSTGELFF.